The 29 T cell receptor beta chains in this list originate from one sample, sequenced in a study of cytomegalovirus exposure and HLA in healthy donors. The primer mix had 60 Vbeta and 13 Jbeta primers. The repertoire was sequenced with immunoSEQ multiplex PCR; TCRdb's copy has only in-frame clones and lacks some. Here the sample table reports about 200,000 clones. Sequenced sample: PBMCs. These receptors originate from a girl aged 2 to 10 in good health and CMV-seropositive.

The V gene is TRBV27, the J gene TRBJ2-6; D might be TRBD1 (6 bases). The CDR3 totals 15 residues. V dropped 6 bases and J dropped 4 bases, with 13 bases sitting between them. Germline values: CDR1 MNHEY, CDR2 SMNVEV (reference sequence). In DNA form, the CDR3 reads TGTGCCAGCAGAATTACAGGGCCCGGGGCCAACGTCCTGACTTTC. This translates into CASRITGPGANVLTF.

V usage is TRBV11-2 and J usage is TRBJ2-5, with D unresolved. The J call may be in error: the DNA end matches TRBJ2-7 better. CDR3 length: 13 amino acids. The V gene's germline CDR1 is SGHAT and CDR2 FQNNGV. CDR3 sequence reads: CASSFPESYEQYF. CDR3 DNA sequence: TGTGCCAGCAGCTTTCCTGAGTCCTACGAGCAGTACTTC.

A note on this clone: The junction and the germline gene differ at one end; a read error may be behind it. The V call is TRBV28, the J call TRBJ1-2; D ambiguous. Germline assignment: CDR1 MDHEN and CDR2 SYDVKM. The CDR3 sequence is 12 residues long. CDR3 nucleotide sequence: TGTGCCGGCAGTTCGGGTTATGTCGGCTACACCTTC. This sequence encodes CAGSSGYVGYTF.

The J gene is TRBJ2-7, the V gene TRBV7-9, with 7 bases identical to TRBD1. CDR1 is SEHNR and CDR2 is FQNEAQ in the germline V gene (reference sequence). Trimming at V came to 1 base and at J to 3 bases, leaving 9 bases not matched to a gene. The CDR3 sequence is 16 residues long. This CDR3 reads CASSLVAKGGNYEQYF. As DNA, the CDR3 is TGTGCCAGCAGCTTAGTGGCGAAAGGGGGCAACTACGAGCAGTACTTC.

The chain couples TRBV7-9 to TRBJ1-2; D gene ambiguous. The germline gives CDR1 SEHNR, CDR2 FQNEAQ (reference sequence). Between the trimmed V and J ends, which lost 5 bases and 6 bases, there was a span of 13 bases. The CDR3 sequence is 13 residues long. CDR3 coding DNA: TGTGCCAGCAGCCTAACGTCCGGGGATGGCTACACCTTC. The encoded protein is CASSLTSGDGYTF.

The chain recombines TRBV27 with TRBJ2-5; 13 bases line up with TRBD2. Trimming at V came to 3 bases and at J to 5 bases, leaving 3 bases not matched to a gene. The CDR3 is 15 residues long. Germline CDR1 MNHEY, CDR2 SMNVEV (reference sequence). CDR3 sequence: CASSLRLAGGETQYF. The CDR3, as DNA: TGTGCCAGCAGTTTGCGACTAGCGGGAGGTGAGACCCAGTACTTC.

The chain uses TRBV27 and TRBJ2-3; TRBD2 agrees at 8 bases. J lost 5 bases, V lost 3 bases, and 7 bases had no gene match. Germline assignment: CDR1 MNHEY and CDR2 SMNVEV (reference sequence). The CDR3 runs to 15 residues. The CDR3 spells CASSLSPGGKDTQYF. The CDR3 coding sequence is TGTGCCAGCAGTTTGTCCCCGGGAGGGAAAGATACGCAGTATTTT.

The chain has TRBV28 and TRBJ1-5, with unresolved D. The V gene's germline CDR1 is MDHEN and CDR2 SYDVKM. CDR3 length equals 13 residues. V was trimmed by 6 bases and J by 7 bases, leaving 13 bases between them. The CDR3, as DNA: TGTGCCAGCAGGGCGAAGTACGGGCAGCCCCAGCATTTT. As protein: CASRAKYGQPQHF.

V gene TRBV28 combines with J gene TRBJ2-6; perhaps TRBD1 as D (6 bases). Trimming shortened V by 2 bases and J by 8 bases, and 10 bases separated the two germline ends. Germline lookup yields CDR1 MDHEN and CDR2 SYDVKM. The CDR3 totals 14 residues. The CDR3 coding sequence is TGTGCCAGCAGTTTAATACAGGGTACCAACGTCCTGACTTTC. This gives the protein CASSLIQGTNVLTF.

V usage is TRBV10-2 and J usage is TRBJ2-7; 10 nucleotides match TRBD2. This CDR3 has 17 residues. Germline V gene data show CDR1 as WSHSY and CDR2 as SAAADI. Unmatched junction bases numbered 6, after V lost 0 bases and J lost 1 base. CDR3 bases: TGCGCCAGCAGTGAGTCGAGGCTAGCGGGAGCATCCTACGAGCAGTACTTC. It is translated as CASSESRLAGASYEQYF.

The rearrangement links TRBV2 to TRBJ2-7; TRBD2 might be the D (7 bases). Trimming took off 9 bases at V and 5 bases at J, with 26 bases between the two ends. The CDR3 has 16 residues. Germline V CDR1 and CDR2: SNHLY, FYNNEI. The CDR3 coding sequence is TGTGCCAGTTCTGAGCAGTCCCAGGGGAGCGGGAACGAGCAGTACTTC. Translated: CASSEQSQGSGNEQYF.

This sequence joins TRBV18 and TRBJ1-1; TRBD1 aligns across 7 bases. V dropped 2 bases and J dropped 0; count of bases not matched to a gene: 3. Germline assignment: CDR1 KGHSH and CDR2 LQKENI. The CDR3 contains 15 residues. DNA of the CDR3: TGTGCCAGCTCACCAAGGACAGGAGTGAACACTGAAGCTTTCTTT. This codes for CASSPRTGVNTEAFF. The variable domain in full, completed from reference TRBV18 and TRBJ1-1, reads NAGVMQNPRHLVRRRGQEARLRCSPMKGHSHVYWYRQLPEEGLKFMVYLQKENIIDESGMPKERFSAEFPKEGPSILRIQQVVRGDSAAYFCASSPRTGVNTEAFFGQGTRLTVV.

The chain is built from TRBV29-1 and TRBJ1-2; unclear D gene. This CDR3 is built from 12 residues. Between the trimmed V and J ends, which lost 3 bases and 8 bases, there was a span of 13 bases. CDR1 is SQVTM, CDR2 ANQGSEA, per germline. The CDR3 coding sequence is TGCAGCGTTGAGCTGGGGAGGCGAGGCTACACCTTC. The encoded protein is CSVELGRRGYTF. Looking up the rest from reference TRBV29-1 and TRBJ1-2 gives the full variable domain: SAVISQKPSRDICQRGTSLTIQCQVDSQVTMMFWYRQQPGQSLTLIATANQGSEATYESGFVIDKFPISRPNLTFSTLTVSNMSPEDSSIYLCSVELGRRGYTFGSGTRLTVV.

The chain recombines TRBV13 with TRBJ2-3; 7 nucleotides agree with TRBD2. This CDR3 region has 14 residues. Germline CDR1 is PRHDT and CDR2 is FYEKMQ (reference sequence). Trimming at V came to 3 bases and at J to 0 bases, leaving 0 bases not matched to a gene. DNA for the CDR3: TGTGCCAGCAGCTTTAGCGGGAGCACAGATACGCAGTATTTT. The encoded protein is CASSFSGSTDTQYF.

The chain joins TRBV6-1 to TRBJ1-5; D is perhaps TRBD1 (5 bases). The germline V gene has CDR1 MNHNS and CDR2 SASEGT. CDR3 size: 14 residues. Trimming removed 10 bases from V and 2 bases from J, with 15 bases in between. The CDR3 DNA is TGTGCCACCCTACTACGGGGGGGCAATCAGCCCCAGCATTTT. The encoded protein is CATLLRGGNQPQHF.

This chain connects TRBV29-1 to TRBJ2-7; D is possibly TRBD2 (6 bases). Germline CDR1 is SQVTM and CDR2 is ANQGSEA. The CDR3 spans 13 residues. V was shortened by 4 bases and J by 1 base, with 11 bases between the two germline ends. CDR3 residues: CSVGLAPSYEQYF. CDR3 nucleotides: TGCAGCGTTGGCCTAGCGCCATCCTACGAGCAGTACTTC.

The CDR3 bases are TGTGCCACAGCGGATATTGGCACAGATACGCAGTATTTT. Amino acids: CATADIGTDTQYF. This chain joins TRBV7-2 and TRBJ2-3, with a weak D call TRBD2 (5 bases). The CDR3 covers 13 residues. Trimming left V 10 bases short and J 1 base short, with 12 bases between. Per the germline V gene, CDR1 is SGHTA and CDR2 is FQGNSA.

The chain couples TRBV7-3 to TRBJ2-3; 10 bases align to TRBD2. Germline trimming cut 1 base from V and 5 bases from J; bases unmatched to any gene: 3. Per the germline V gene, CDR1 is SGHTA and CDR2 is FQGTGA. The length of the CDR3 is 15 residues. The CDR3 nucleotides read TGTGCCAGCAGCTTAAGTCCTAGCGGGGGAGATACGCAGTATTTT. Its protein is CASSLSPSGGDTQYF.

CDR3 residues: CATSGIDQETQYF. CDR3 DNA sequence: TGTGCCACTAGCGGGATTGACCAAGAGACCCAGTACTTC. V usage is TRBV10-3 and J usage is TRBJ2-5, with 9 bases fitting TRBD2. CDR1 ENHRY and CDR2 SYGVKD come from the germline V gene. The CDR3 is 13 amino acids. Trimming took 10 bases from V and 0 from J; bases not matched to a gene: 3.

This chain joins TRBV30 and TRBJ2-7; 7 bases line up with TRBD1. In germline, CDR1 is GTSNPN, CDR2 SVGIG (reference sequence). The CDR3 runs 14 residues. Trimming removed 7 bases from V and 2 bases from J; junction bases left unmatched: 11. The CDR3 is CASTTGKAAYEQYF. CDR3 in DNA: TGTGCCTCTACGACAGGGAAGGCCGCCTACGAGCAGTACTTC.

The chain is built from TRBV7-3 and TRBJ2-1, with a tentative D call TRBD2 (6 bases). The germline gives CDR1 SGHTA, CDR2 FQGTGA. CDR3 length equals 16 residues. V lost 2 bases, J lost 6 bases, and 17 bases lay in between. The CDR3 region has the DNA TGTGCCAGCAGCTTAGCGGGACCTACTCTACCCAATGAGCAGTTCTTC. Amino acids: CASSLAGPTLPNEQFF.

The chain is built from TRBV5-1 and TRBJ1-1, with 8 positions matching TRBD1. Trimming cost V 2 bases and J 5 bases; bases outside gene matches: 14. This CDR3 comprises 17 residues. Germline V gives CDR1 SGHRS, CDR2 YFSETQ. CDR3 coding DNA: TGCGCCAGCAGCTTCGCCATGTCAGGGGGCGAAGAAACTGAAGCTTTCTTT. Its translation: CASSFAMSGGEETEAFF.

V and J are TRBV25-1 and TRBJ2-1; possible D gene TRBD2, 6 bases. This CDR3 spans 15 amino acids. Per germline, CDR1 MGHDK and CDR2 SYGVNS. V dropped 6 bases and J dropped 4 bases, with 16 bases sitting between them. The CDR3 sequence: CASRDGSSGYNEQFF. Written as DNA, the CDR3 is TGTGCCAGCAGAGACGGGAGCTCGGGGTACAATGAGCAGTTCTTC.

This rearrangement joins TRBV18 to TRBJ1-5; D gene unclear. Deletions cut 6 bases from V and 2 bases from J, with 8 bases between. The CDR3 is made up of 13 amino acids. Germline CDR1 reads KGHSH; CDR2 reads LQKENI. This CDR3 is CASSRDGNQPQHF. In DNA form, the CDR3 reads TGTGCCAGCTCGCGAGATGGCAATCAGCCCCAGCATTTT.

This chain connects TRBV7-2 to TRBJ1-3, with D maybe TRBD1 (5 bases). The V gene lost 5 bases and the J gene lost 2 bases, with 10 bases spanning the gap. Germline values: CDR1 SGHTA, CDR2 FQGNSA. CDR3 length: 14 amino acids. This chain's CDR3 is CASSKGLAGNTIYF. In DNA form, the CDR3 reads TGTGCCAGCAGCAAGGGACTGGCTGGAAACACCATATATTTT.

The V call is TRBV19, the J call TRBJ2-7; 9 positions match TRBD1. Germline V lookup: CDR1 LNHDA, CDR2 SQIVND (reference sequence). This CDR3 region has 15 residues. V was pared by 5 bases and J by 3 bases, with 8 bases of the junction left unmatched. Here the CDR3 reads CASSVNRGRVYEQYF. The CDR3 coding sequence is TGTGCCAGTAGTGTTAACAGGGGGCGCGTCTACGAGCAGTACTTC.

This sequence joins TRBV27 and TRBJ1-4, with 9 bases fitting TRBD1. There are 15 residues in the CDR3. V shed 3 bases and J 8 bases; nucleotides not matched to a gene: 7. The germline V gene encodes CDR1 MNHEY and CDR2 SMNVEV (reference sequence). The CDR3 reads CASSFSTGGREKLFF. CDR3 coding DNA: TGTGCCAGCAGTTTCTCAACAGGGGGCAGGGAAAAACTGTTTTTT.

CDR3 sequence reads: CASRVTSGITGELFF. In DNA form, the CDR3 reads TGTGCCAGCAGAGTGACTAGCGGAATCACCGGGGAGCTGTTTTTT. The rearrangement joins TRBV9 to TRBJ2-2; TRBD2 matches 9 bases. The ends lost 5 bases at V and 4 bases at J; junction bases unmatched: 6. CDR1 is SGDLS, CDR2 YYNGEE, per germline. The CDR3 consists of 15 residues.

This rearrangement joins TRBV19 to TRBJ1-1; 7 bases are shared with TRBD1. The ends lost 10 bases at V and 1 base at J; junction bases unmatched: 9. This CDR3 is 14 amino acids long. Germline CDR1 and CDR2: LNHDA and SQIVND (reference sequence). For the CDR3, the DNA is TGTGCCACCATGACAGGGTCCAAGAACACTGAAGCTTTCTTT. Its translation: CATMTGSKNTEAFF.